Following are 27 T cell receptor beta chains from one sample sequenced in a study of T cell responses to AZD1222 COVID-19 vaccine. The protocol was immunoSEQ multiplex PCR, while the TCRdb copy is restricted to in-frame clones and leaves out a portion. The repertoire holds 150,000 to 200,000 clones, with about 90% as singletons. This specimen was peripheral blood, taken 28 days after the second AZD1222 dose. All receptors derive from an adult who received the AZD1222 COVID-19 vaccine.

The chain combines TRBV2 with TRBJ2-7; 7 bases agree with TRBD1. V was pared by 6 bases and J by 3 bases, with 11 bases of the junction left unmatched. Germline CDR1 SNHLY, CDR2 FYNNEI. The CDR3 runs to 15 residues. CDR3 nucleotide sequence: TGTGCCAGCAGGCAGACCAGGGGGAGCCACTACGAGCAGTACTTC. Translated: CASRQTRGSHYEQYF.

In this sample, this clone turned up once. CDR3 residues: CASSPGTNTGELFF. CDR3 nucleotides: TGTGCCAGCAGCCCAGGGACAAACACCGGGGAGCTGTTTTTT. The V call is TRBV9, the J call TRBJ2-2; TRBD1 is a possible D gene (6 bases). V lost 4 bases, J lost 2 bases, and 9 bases lay in between. Germline CDR1 and CDR2: SGDLS and YYNGEE. The CDR3 length is 14 residues.

The rearrangement links TRBV28 to TRBJ1-4, with D hard to call. The V gene lost 6 bases and the J gene lost 5 bases, with 16 bases spanning the gap. The CDR3 extends over 15 amino acids. The germline V gene has CDR1 MDHEN and CDR2 SYDVKM. CDR3 nucleotide sequence: TGTGCCAGCAGCCCCGGAAGGGCGGGGAATGAAAAACTGTTTTTT. It yields the protein CASSPGRAGNEKLFF. Full variable domain (missing parts from reference TRBV28 and TRBJ1-4): DVKVTQSSRYLVKRTGEKVFLECVQDMDHENMFWYRQDPGLGLRLIYFSYDVKMKEKGDIPEGYSVSREKKERFSLILESASTNQTSMYLCASSPGRAGNEKLFFGSGTQLSVL.

V usage is TRBV28 and J usage is TRBJ1-2; 7 bases line up with TRBD1. CDR1 is MDHEN and CDR2 is SYDVKM in the germline V gene. This CDR3 has 13 amino acids. After removal of 3 bases from V and 7 bases from J, the junction contained 5 bases not matched to a gene. The CDR3 loop reads CASSFTGARGYTF. CDR3 nucleotide sequence: TGTGCCAGCAGTTTCACAGGGGCCCGTGGCTACACCTTC.

V gene TRBV19 combines with J gene TRBJ2-7; 7 bases agree with TRBD2. There are 15 residues in the CDR3. With 3 bases clipped from V and 2 bases from J, the junction kept 7 bases outside the gene matches. The germline CDR1 and CDR2 sequences are LNHDA and SQIVND (reference sequence). The CDR3 here is CASSINGGGPYEQYF. CDR3 DNA: TGTGCCAGTAGTATCAACGGCGGGGGACCCTACGAGCAGTACTTC. The entire variable domain, with the rest obtained from reference TRBV19 and TRBJ2-7, is as follows: DGGITQSPKYLFRKEGQNVTLSCEQNLNHDAMYWYRQDPGQGLRLIYYSQIVNDFQKGDIAEGYSVSREKKESFPLTVTSAQKNPTAFYLCASSINGGGPYEQYFGPGTRLTVT.

V usage is TRBV6-1 and J usage is TRBJ1-2, with 11 bases identical to TRBD1. The CDR3 length is 18 residues. V gave up 1 base and J gave up 5 bases; unmatched junction bases: 12. CDR1 is MNHNS and CDR2 is SASEGT in the germline V gene. CDR3 sequence reads: CASSEDSDRGRFPYGYTF. As DNA, the CDR3 is TGTGCCAGCAGTGAAGACTCGGACAGGGGGCGATTCCCTTATGGCTACACCTTC.

This chain connects TRBV2 to TRBJ2-4; TRBD1 matches 9 bases. V shed 8 bases and J 7 bases; nucleotides not matched to a gene: 12. The CDR3 extends over 15 amino acids. Germline CDR1 is SNHLY and CDR2 is FYNNEI. The DNA of the CDR3 is TGTGCCAGCGATCCGAGGGGACAGGGTCGGAACATTCAGTACTTC. Amino acid sequence: CASDPRGQGRNIQYF.

This clone was found a few times. The chain links TRBV4-1 to TRBJ1-5, with D possibly TRBD1 on 5 matching bases. The V gene lost 1 base and the J gene lost 0 bases, with 10 bases spanning the gap. The CDR3 is made up of 16 amino acids. The germline V gene encodes CDR1 MGHRA and CDR2 YSYEKL. CDR3 protein: CASSQGWGDSNQPQHF. DNA of the CDR3: TGCGCCAGCAGCCAAGGGTGGGGGGATAGCAATCAGCCCCAGCATTTT.

This sequence joins TRBV7-2 and TRBJ1-2, with 8 positions matching TRBD1. The ends lost 3 bases at V and 0 bases at J; junction bases unmatched: 3. The germline V gene has CDR1 SGHTA and CDR2 FQGNSA. CDR3 length equals 15 residues. The CDR3 region has the DNA TGTGCCAGCAGCTTGGGACAGGCCCCTAACTATGGCTACACCTTC. This gives the protein CASSLGQAPNYGYTF.

J is TRBJ2-7 and V is TRBV6-5; 8 nucleotides match TRBD1. V lost 6 bases to trimming and J lost 3 bases; unmatched junction nucleotides: 7. The CDR3 is 14 residues long. Per germline, CDR1 MNHEY and CDR2 SVGAGI. The CDR3 nucleotides read TGTGCCAGCAGCAGGGGGCCCCTGGGCTACGAGCAGTACTTC. Protein product: CASSRGPLGYEQYF.

The chain has TRBV2 and TRBJ1-6; D is unresolved. The V gene lost 3 bases and the J gene lost 9 bases, with 12 bases spanning the gap. The CDR3 is made up of 14 amino acids. Germline V gene data show CDR1 as SNHLY and CDR2 as FYNNEI. CDR3 loop: CASSEGGLSSPLHF. CDR3 DNA sequence: TGTGCCAGCAGTGAGGGTGGGTTGAGTTCACCCCTCCACTTT.

The V and J genes are TRBV9 and TRBJ2-7; D might be TRBD2 (6 bases). V dropped 4 bases and J dropped 3 bases, with 14 bases sitting between them. Germline V gene data show CDR1 as SGDLS and CDR2 as YYNGEE. This CDR3 is built from 14 residues. In DNA form, the CDR3 reads TGTGCCAGCAGCCCCAGTGGAGGGCGCTACGAGCAGTACTTC. It specifies CASSPSGGRYEQYF.

This clone was recorded only once. The rearrangement links TRBV9 to TRBJ2-1; D gene unclear. The CDR3 spans 16 residues. The V and J ends lost 3 bases and 7 bases respectively, with 20 bases between them. Germline CDR1 reads SGDLS; CDR2 reads YYNGEE. This CDR3 reads CASSAILGIVTNEQFF. The CDR3 nucleotides are TGTGCCAGCAGCGCCATTCTAGGAATTGTTACAAATGAGCAGTTCTTC. The whole variable domain, filled in from reference TRBV9 and TRBJ2-1, reads DSGVTQTPKHLITATGQRVTLRCSPRSGDLSVYWYQQSLDQGLQFLIQYYNGEERAKGNILERFSAQQFPDLHSELNLSSLELGDSALYFCASSAILGIVTNEQFFGPGTRLTVL.

This chain joins TRBV7-2 and TRBJ2-5, with 8 nucleotides matching TRBD2. The V gene end was trimmed by 5 bases and the J gene end by 9 bases; junction bases not matched to a gene: 11. The CDR3 spans 14 residues. Germline loops: CDR1 SGHTA, CDR2 FQGNSA. Written as DNA, the CDR3 is TGTGCCAGCAGCCCCGGGGGGGCGAGACGGGCCCAGTACTTC. It encodes CASSPGGARRAQYF.

CDR3 sequence reads: CASSQEGSNYGYTF. The CDR3 bases are TGTGCCAGCAGCCAAGAGGGGTCTAACTATGGCTACACCTTC. The rearrangement uses TRBV3-1 (or the pseudogene TRBV3-2) and TRBJ1-2, with unresolved D. V lost 0 bases and J 0 bases, leaving 5 bases between the germline ends. Germline V gene data show CDR1 as LGHDT and CDR2 as YNNKEL (reference sequence). This CDR3 spans 14 amino acids.

The chain employs TRBV6-2 or TRBV6-3 and TRBJ1-5; D is perhaps TRBD1 (6 bases). Germline CDR1 and CDR2: MNHEY and SVGEGT. The CDR3 runs to 13 residues. Trimming pared 5 bases from V and 5 bases from J, leaving 10 bases between. In nucleotides, the CDR3 is TGTGCCAGCAGTAAGGACAGTTATCAGCCCCAGCATTTT. This codes for CASSKDSYQPQHF.

This sequence joins TRBV19 and TRBJ2-5, with TRBD2 matching 14 bases. V was clipped by 3 bases and J by 5 bases; unmatched bases: 5. The CDR3 loop spans 16 amino acids. The germline V gene encodes CDR1 LNHDA and CDR2 SQIVND (reference sequence). This CDR3 reads CASSILGTSGSETQYF. Here the CDR3 DNA reads TGTGCCAGTAGTATCCTCGGGACTAGCGGGAGCGAGACCCAGTACTTC.

The rearrangement uses TRBV20-1 and TRBJ2-7, with D possibly TRBD1 on 6 matching bases. Germline values: CDR1 DFQATT, CDR2 SNEGSKA (reference sequence). V was shortened by 3 bases and J by 3 bases, with 9 bases between the two germline ends. The CDR3 is 12 residues long. CDR3 sequence: CSASYRVYEQYF. DNA for the CDR3: TGCAGTGCTAGTTACAGGGTCTACGAGCAGTACTTC.

This chain joins TRBV28 and TRBJ2-2; TRBD1 matches 7 bases. Unmatched junction bases numbered 10, after V lost 11 bases and J lost 7 bases. The CDR3 totals 13 residues. CDR1 and CDR2 from the germline V gene are MDHEN and SYDVKM. CDR3 loop: CAGRQGVDGELFF. The CDR3, as DNA: TGTGCCGGAAGACAGGGCGTGGACGGGGAGCTGTTTTTT.

This clone has a single count. The chain combines TRBV14 with TRBJ2-7; TRBD1 matches at 8 bases. CDR1 and CDR2 (germline): SGHDN, FVKESK. The CDR3 length is 16 residues. J was trimmed by 3 bases and V by 1 base; bases with no gene match: 8. This CDR3 reads CASSQVMGTGRYEQYF. The CDR3 coding sequence is TGTGCCAGCAGCCAAGTTATGGGGACAGGACGCTACGAGCAGTACTTC. Full variable domain (remainder filled in from reference TRBV14 and TRBJ2-7): EAGVTQFPSHSVIEKGQTVTLRCDPISGHDNLYWYRRVMGKEIKFLLHFVKESKQDESGMPNNRFLAERTGGTYSTLKVQPAELEDSGVYFCASSQVMGTGRYEQYFGPGTRLTVT.

The chain employs TRBV15 and TRBJ1-2; 9 positions match TRBD1. CDR1 is LNHNV and CDR2 is YYDKDF in the germline V gene (reference sequence). This CDR3 is built from 15 residues. V was clipped by 5 bases and J by 8 bases; unmatched bases: 12. CDR3 sequence (DNA): TGTGCCACCAGCGGGGGGACAGGGATCTTTAGGGGCTACACCTTC. It codes for CATSGGTGIFRGYTF.

This CDR3 reads CASSKEASGRTGELFF. The CDR3 nucleotides read TGTGCCAGCAGCAAGGAGGCTAGCGGGAGAACCGGGGAGCTGTTTTTT. The chain combines TRBV7-2 with TRBJ2-2, with 10 nucleotides matching TRBD2. There are 16 residues in the CDR3. Unmatched junction bases numbered 8, after V lost 5 bases and J lost 5 bases. CDR1 is SGHTA, CDR2 FQGNSA, per germline.

This chain uses TRBV19 with TRBJ1-2, with 7 bases lining up with TRBD1. Germline trimming cut 4 bases from V and 8 bases from J; bases unmatched to any gene: 7. The CDR3 spans 13 residues. Germline V gene sequence: CDR1 LNHDA, CDR2 SQIVND (reference sequence). CDR3 region: CASSTDRVVGYTF. The CDR3, as DNA: TGTGCCAGTAGTACCGACAGGGTAGTGGGCTACACCTTC.

The rearrangement uses TRBV5-4 and TRBJ2-7; 12 bases are a match to TRBD2. In germline, CDR1 is SGHNT, CDR2 YYREEE (reference sequence). Unmatched junction bases numbered 8, after V lost 4 bases and J lost 6 bases. CDR3 length: 15 residues. CDR3 DNA sequence: TGTGCCAGCAGCGCCGGGACTAGCGGGCTTCGCGAGCAGTACTTC. Translation gives CASSAGTSGLREQYF. The full variable domain, with the rest looked up from reference TRBV5-4 and TRBJ2-7, is ETGVTQSPTHLIKTRGQQVTLRCSSQSGHNTVSWYQQALGQGPQFIFQYYREEENGRGNFPPRFSGLQFPNYSSELNVNALELDDSALYLCASSAGTSGLREQYFGPGTRLTVT.

This clone has a handful of counts. This sequence joins TRBV5-1 and TRBJ2-1; 9 nucleotides line up with TRBD2. The CDR3 is 22 amino acids. V trimming: 1 base; J trimming: 0 bases; junction bases outside the gene matches: 20. Germline loops: CDR1 SGHRS, CDR2 YFSETQ. The CDR3 DNA follows: TGCGCCAGCAGCTTGCCCTCCCTGGTCAAAAGCGGGAGGACCTTCTCCTACAATGAGCAGTTCTTC. It codes for CASSLPSLVKSGRTFSYNEQFF.

This sequence joins TRBV10-3 and TRBJ1-3; D gene ambiguous. The CDR3 consists of 14 residues. Germline-derived CDR1 and CDR2 are ENHRY and SYGVKD. The V end lost 3 bases, the J end lost 4 bases, and 10 bases lay between the germline ends. The CDR3 loop is CAISETDAGNTIYF. In DNA, the CDR3 is TGTGCCATCAGTGAAACAGATGCGGGAAACACCATATATTTT.

The rearrangement links TRBV28 to TRBJ1-2; 9 nucleotides match TRBD1. V gave up 5 bases and J gave up 10 bases; unmatched junction bases: 8. The CDR3 has 13 amino acids. Germline V CDR1 and CDR2: MDHEN, SYDVKM. CDR3 DNA: TGTGCCAGCAGTGACGACAGGGGGGTGCCCTACACCTTC. Its protein product is CASSDDRGVPYTF.